This section outlines one T cell receptor (beta chain) sequence together with its context. Antigen specificity is unknown. The assay used was immunoSEQ (version v3.0), run at survey level. Libraries were prepared by immunoSEQ multiplex PCR; TCRdb keeps only in-frame clonotypes and omits some of them. Of 30,000 to 40,000 clones in the sample, around 85% were seen once. Before they underwent DNA extraction, samples held about 1-10 million cryopreserved PBMC. The sample belongs to a study of long-term antiretroviral therapy in people with HIV. For the study at large: Some samples came about a decade before the 2015 immediate-ART recommendation, and these were the earliest.

V lost 3 bases, J lost 2 bases, and 12 bases stayed unmatched. CDR1 is KGHSH and CDR2 is LQKENI in the germline V gene. This CDR3 region has 17 residues. Study findings and constraints: From the mid-2000s to the late 2010s, blood was obtained, possibly while participants received older ART regimens. HIV repertoires spanned narrower CDR3 length ranges than controls.

The receptor was derived from a young man with HIV. The chain has TRBV18 and TRBJ2-7; 8 positions match TRBD1. Here the sequenced sample was unsorted PBMCs, taken roughly 3.5 years after starting antiretroviral therapy. CDR3 nucleotide sequence: TGTGCCAGCTCACCTCGCTCCAGGGACAGGCTTCCCTACGAGCAGTACTTC. Translation gives CASSPRSRDRLPYEQYF. Looking up the rest from reference TRBV18 and TRBJ2-7 gives the full variable domain: NAGVMQNPRHLVRRRGQEARLRCSPMKGHSHVYWYRQLPEEGLKFMVYLQKENIIDESGMPKERFSAEFPKEGPSILRIQQVVRGDSAAYFCASSPRSRDRLPYEQYFGPGTRLTVT.